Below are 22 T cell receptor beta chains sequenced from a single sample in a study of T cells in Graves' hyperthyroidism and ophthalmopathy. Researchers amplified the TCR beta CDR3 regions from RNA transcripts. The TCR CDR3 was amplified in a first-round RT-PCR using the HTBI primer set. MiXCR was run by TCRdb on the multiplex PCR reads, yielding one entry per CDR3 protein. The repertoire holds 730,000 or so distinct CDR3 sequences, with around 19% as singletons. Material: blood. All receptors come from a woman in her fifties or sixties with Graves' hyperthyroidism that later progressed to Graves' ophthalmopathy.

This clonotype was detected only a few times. The CDR3 reads CASSPEGLAGGPWQETQYF. DNA for the CDR3: TGTGCCAGCAGCCCAGAGGGACTAGCGGGGGGGCCATGGCAAGAGACCCAGTACTTC. The chain links TRBV7-9 to TRBJ2-5; 16 bases are a match to TRBD2. CDR1 and CDR2 from the germline V gene are SEHNR and FQNEAQ (reference sequence). CDR3 length: 19 residues. Germline trimming cut 5 bases from V and 2 bases from J; bases unmatched to any gene: 11.

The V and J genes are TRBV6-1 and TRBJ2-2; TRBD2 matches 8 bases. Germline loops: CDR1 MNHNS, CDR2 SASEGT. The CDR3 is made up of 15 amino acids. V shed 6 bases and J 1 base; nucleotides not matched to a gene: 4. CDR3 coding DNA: TGTGCCAGCAGAAGGACTAGCCTGAACACCGGGGAGCTGTTTTTT. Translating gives CASRRTSLNTGELFF.

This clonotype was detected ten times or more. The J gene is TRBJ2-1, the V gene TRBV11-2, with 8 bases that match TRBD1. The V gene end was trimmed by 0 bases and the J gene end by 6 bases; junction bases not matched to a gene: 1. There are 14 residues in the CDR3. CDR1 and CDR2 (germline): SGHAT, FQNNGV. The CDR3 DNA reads TGTGCCAGCAGCTTAGAGACAGGGGTCAATGAGCAGTTCTTC. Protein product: CASSLETGVNEQFF.

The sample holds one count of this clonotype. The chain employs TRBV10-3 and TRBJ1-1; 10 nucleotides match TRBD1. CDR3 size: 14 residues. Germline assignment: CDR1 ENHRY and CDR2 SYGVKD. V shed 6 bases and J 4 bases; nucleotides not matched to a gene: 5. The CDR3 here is CAIRGQGGSTEAFF. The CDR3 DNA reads TGTGCCATCAGAGGACAGGGGGGGAGCACTGAAGCTTTCTTT.

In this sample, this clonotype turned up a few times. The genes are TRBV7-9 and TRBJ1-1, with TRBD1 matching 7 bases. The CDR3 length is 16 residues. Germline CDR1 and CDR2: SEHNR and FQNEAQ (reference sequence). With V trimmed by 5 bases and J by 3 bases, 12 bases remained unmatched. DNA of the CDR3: TGTGCCAGCAGCCGGAACGCGGCCAGGGGGGACACTGAAGCTTTCTTT. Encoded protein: CASSRNAARGDTEAFF.

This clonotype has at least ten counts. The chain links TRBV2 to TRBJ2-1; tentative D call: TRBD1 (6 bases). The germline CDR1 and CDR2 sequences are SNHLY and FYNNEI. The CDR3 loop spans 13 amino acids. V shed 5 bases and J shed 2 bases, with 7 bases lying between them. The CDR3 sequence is CASSRTAYNEQFF. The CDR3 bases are TGTGCCAGCAGTCGGACAGCCTACAATGAGCAGTTCTTC.

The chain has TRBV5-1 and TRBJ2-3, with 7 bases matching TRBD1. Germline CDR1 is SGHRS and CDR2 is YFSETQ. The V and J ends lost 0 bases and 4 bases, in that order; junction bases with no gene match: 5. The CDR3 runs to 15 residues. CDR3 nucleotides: TGCGCCAGCAGCTTGGGGACCCAGGGGGCAGATACGCAGTATTTT. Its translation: CASSLGTQGADTQYF. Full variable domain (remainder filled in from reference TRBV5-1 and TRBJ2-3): KAGVTQTPRYLIKTRGQQVTLSCSPISGHRSVSWYQQTPGQGLQFLFEYFSETQRNKGNFPGRFSGRQFSNSRSEMNVSTLELGDSALYLCASSLGTQGADTQYFGPGTRLTVL.

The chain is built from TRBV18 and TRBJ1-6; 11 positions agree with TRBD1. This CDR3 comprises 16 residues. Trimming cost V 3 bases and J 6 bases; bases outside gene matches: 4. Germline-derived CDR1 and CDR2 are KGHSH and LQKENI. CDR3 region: CASSPSGTGGNSPLHF. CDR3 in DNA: TGTGCCAGCTCACCCTCCGGGACAGGGGGTAATTCACCCCTCCACTTT.

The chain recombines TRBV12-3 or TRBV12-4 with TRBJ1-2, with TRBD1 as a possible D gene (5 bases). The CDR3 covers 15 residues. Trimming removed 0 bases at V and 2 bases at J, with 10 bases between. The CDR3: CASSLASDRNYGYTF. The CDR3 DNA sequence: TGTGCCAGCAGTTTAGCGTCCGACAGAAACTATGGCTACACCTTC.

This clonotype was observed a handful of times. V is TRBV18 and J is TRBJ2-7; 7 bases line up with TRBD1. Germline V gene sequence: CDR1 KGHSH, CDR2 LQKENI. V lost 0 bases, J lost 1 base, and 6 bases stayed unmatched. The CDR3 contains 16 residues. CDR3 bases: TGTGCCAGCTCACCACCGGACAGGACCGATTCCTACGAGCAGTACTTC. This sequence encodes CASSPPDRTDSYEQYF.

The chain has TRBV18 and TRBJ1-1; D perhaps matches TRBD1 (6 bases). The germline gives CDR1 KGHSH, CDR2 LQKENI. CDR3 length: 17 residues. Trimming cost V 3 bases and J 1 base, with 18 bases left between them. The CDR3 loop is CASSPARGVLRNTEAFF. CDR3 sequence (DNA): TGTGCCAGCTCACCGGCCAGGGGTGTCTTGCGGAACACTGAAGCTTTCTTT.

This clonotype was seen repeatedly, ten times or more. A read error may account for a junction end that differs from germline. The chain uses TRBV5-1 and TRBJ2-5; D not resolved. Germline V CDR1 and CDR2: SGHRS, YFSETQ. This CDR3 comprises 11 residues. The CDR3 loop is CASSFQETQYF. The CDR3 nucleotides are TGTGCCAGCAGCTTCCAAGAGACCCAGTACTTC.

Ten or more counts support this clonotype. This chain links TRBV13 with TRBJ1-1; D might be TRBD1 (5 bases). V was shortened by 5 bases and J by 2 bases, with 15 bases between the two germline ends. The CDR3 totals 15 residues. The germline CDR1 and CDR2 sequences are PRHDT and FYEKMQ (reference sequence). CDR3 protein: CASSTVPQGNTEAFF. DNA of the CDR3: TGTGCCAGCAGCACCGTCCCCCAGGGTAACACTGAAGCTTTCTTT.

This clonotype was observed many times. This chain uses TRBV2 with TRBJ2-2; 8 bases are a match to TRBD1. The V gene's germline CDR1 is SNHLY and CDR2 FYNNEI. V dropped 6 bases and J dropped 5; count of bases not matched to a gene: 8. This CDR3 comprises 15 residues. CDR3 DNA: TGTGCCAGCAGGACCGACAGGGGAAAAACCGGGGAGCTGTTTTTT. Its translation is CASRTDRGKTGELFF.

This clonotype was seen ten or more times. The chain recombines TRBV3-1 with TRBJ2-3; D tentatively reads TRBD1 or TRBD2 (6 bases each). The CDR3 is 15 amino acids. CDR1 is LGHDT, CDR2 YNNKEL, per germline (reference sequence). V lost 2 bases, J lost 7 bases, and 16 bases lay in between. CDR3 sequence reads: CASSQRQSGANTQYF. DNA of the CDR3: TGTGCCAGCAGCCAACGACAGTCGGGGGCAAATACGCAGTATTTT.

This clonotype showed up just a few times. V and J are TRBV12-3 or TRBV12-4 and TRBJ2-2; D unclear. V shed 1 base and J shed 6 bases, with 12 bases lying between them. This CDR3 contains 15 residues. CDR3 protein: CASSLDPEGSGELFF. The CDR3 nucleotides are TGTGCCAGCAGTTTAGATCCCGAAGGTTCCGGGGAGCTGTTTTTT.

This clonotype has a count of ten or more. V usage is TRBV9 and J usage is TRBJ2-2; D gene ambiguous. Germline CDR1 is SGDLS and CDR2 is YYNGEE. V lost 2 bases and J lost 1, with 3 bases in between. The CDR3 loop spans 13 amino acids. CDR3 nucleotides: TGTGCCAGCAGCGTTTGGAACACCGGGGAGCTGTTTTTT. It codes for CASSVWNTGELFF.

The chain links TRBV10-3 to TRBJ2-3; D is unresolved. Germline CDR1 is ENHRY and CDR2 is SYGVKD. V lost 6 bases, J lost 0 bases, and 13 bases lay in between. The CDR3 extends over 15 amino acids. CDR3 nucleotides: TGTGCCATCAGATTAAACAAAGTTAGCACAGATACGCAGTATTTT. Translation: CAIRLNKVSTDTQYF.

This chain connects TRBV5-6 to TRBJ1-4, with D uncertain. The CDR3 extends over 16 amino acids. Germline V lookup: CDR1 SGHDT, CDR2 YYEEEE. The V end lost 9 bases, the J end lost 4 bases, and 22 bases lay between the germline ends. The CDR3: CATNRGSEFSNEKLFF. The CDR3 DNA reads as TGTGCCACAAATAGAGGATCCGAGTTTAGTAATGAAAAACTGTTTTTT.

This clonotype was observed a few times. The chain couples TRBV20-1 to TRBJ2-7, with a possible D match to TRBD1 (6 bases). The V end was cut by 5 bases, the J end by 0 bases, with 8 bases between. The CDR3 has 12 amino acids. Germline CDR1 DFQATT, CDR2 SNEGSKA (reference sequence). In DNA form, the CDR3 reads TGCAGTGCTGACAGGTTCTCCTACGAGCAGTACTTC. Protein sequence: CSADRFSYEQYF.

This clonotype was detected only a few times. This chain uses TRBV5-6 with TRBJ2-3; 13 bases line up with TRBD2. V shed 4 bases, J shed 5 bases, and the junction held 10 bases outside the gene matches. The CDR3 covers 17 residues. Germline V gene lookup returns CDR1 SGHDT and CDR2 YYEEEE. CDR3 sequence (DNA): TGTGCCAGCAGCCATACAACTAGCGGGGGGGCATTAGATACGCAGTATTTT. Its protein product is CASSHTTSGGALDTQYF.

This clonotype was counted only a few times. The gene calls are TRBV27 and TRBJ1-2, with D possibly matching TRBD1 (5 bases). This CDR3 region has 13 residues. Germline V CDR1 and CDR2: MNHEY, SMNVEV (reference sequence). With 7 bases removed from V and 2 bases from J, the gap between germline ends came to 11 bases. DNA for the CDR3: TGTGCCAGCACCCCAAGGGGAAACTATGGCTACACCTTC. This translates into CASTPRGNYGYTF.